A single sample is the source of the 9 T cell receptor beta chains below, sequenced in a study of control samples from healthy donors and cancer patients. TCRdb keeps only in-frame clones here, not all; method: immunoSEQ multiplex PCR. The data show fewer than 90,000 clones, with under 90% seen just once and approximately 30% held by the top ten. The specimen sequenced was blood. The receptors here all came from a man between 50 and 59 years old in good health.

The V and J genes are TRBV19 and TRBJ2-7; 8 bases are a match to TRBD1. CDR3 size: 15 residues. J lost 5 bases, V lost 3 bases, and 9 bases had no gene match. CDR1 LNHDA and CDR2 SQIVND come from the germline V gene (reference sequence). The CDR3 reads CASSIQRQGNHEQYF. DNA for the CDR3: TGTGCCAGTAGTATCCAACGACAGGGGAACCACGAGCAGTACTTC.

This clone has more than one count but fewer than ten. The chain employs TRBV5-1 and TRBJ1-6; D is perhaps TRBD1 (5 bases). Germline-derived CDR1 and CDR2 are SGHRS and YFSETQ. V was clipped by 4 bases and J by 8 bases, with 13 bases between them. The CDR3 is 14 amino acids. The CDR3 DNA reads TGCGCCAGCAGCAATGGGGGTTTTGATTCACCCCTCCACTTT. Translated: CASSNGGFDSPLHF.

The genes are TRBV12-5 and TRBJ2-5; possibly TRBD2 for D (5 bases). The V gene's germline CDR1 is LGHNT and CDR2 FRNRAP. The CDR3 has 16 amino acids. Trimming stripped 2 bases from V and 4 bases from J, with 17 bases between. The CDR3 sequence is CASGLKSRERRETQYF. Written as DNA, the CDR3 is TGTGCTAGTGGTTTGAAATCGAGGGAGAGGCGAGAGACCCAGTACTTC.

The rearrangement uses TRBV4-1 and TRBJ1-4; 8 bases fit TRBD1. The CDR3 spans 18 residues. The V gene end was trimmed by 3 bases and the J gene end by 8 bases; junction bases not matched to a gene: 17. Germline V CDR1 and CDR2: MGHRA, YSYEKL. CDR3 sequence reads: CASSHPPESGTGMEKLFF. In DNA form, the CDR3 reads TGCGCCAGCAGCCACCCCCCCGAATCGGGGACAGGCATGGAAAAACTGTTTTTT.

The V gene is TRBV24-1, the J gene TRBJ2-5; no clear D gene. Germline lookup yields CDR1 KGHDR and CDR2 SFDVKD. The CDR3 is 13 residues long. With 3 bases removed from V and 3 bases from J, the gap between germline ends came to 7 bases. The chain's CDR3 is CATSDMGKETQYF. CDR3 sequence (DNA): TGTGCCACCAGTGATATGGGAAAAGAGACCCAGTACTTC.

J is TRBJ1-2 and V is TRBV4-2; tentatively, D is TRBD1 (5 bases). Per the germline V gene, CDR1 is LGHNA and CDR2 is YNFKEQ. Trimming stripped 5 bases from V and 4 bases from J, with 14 bases between. This CDR3 is built from 14 residues. As DNA, the CDR3 is TGTGCCAGCAGCAGTTCCGGGACGGCCTATGGCTACACCTTC. It encodes CASSSSGTAYGYTF.

The rearrangement links TRBV4-2 to TRBJ2-2, with 12 bases lining up with TRBD2. Trimming took 3 bases from V and 5 from J; bases not matched to a gene: 4. The CDR3 contains 16 residues. Looked up from germline, CDR1 is LGHNA and CDR2 is YNFKEQ. CDR3 in amino acids: CASSHSGTSGTGELFF. DNA of the CDR3: TGTGCCAGCAGCCATTCAGGGACTAGCGGGACCGGGGAGCTGTTTTTT.

The chain has TRBV27 and TRBJ1-4; D gene ambiguous. From germline, CDR1 is MNHEY and CDR2 SMNVEV (reference sequence). The CDR3 contains 11 residues. Trimming pared 6 bases from V and 5 bases from J, leaving 4 bases between. The DNA for the CDR3 is TGTGCCAGCAGGAACAATGAAAAACTGTTTTTT. Encoded protein: CASRNNEKLFF.

The V call is TRBV18, the J call TRBJ1-4; 7 positions agree with TRBD1. This CDR3 contains 13 residues. V shed 1 base, J shed 11 bases, and the junction held 4 bases outside the gene matches. Germline values: CDR1 KGHSH, CDR2 LQKENI. This CDR3 is CASSPQGALKLFF. CDR3 in DNA: TGTGCCAGCTCACCACAGGGGGCGCTGAAACTGTTTTTT.